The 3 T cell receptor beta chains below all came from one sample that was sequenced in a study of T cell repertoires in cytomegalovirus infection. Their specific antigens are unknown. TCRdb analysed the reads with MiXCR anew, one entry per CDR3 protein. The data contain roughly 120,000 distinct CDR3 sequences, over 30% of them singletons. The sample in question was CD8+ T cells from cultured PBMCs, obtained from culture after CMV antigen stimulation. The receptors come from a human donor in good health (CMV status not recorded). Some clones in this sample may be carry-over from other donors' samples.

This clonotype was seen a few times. CDR3 residues: CSVTSGGLSGANVLTF. CDR3 coding DNA: TGCAGCGTGACTAGCGGGGGGCTCTCTGGGGCCAACGTCCTGACTTTC. V and J are TRBV29-1 and TRBJ2-6; TRBD2 agrees at 13 bases. This CDR3 is 16 amino acids long. V lost 6 bases to trimming and J lost 0 bases; unmatched junction nucleotides: 2. Per germline, CDR1 SQVTM and CDR2 ANQGSEA. The full variable domain, completed using reference TRBV29-1 and TRBJ2-6, is SAVISQKPSRDICQRGTSLTIQCQVDSQVTMMFWYRQQPGQSLTLIATANQGSEATYESGFVIDKFPISRPNLTFSTLTVSNMSPEDSSIYLCSVTSGGLSGANVLTFGAGSRLTVL.

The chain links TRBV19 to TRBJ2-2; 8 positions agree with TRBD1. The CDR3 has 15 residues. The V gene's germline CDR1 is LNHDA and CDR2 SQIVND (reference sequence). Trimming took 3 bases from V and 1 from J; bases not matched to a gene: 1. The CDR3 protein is CASSIGQGNTGELFF. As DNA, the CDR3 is TGTGCCAGTAGTATTGGACAGGGGAACACCGGGGAGCTGTTTTTT.

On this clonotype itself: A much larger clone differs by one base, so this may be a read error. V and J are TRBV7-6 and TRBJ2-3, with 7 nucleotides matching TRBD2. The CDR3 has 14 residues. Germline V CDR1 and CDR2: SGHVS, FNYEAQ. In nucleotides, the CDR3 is TGTGCCTGCAGCTTGAGCGGGACCACAGATACGCAGTATTTT. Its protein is CACSLSGTTDTQYF.